This TCR beta chain was sequenced during a study of T cells after yellow fever vaccination. Study background: Each low-cell-number fraction was prepared by means of SMART-Seq v4 Ultra Low Input. General study points: Although most clonotypes did not, a small share appeared in both CD4 and CD8 compartments.

The TCR cDNA carried a universal primer site and UMIs from 5'RACE template switching. In TCRdb, the 5' RACE reads were re-called with MiXCR into one record per CDR3 protein. The sample yields hundreds of thousands of distinct CDR3 sequences, around an eighth seen once. The CDR3 sequence is 15 residues long. Germline V CDR1 and CDR2: SGHNT, YYREEE (reference sequence). The germline V and J ends were trimmed by 1 base and 1 base, with 9 bases remaining between them. There are a few counts of this clonotype. The antigen is not known. V gene TRBV5-4 combines with J gene TRBJ2-1, with D perhaps matching TRBD2 (5 bases). The specimen comprised PBMCs, sampled on the day of the yellow fever booster vaccination. The sequence was collected from a man aged 25 to 45 who received the YFV17D yellow fever vaccine. CDR3 sequence reads: CASSLRGRSYNEQFF. The CDR3 DNA is TGTGCCAGCAGCTTGCGGGGAAGGTCCTACAATGAGCAGTTCTTC.